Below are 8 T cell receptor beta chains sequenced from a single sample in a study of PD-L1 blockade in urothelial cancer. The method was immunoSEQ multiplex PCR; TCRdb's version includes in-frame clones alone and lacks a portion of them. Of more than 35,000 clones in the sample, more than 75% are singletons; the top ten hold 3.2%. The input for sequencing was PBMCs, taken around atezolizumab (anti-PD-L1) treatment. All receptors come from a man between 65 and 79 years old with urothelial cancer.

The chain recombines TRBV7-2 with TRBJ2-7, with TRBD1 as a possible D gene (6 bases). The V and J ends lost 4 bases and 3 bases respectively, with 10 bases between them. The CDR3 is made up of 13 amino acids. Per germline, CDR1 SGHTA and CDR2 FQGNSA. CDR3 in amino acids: CASSSGQYYEQYF. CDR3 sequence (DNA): TGTGCCAGCAGCTCAGGACAGTACTACGAGCAGTACTTC.

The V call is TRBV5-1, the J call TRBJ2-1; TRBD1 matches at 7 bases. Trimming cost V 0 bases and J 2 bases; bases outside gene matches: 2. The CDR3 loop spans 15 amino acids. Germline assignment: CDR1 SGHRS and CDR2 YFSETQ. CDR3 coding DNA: TGCGCCAGCAGCTTGGACAGGGGCCCCTACAATGAGCAGTTCTTC. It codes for CASSLDRGPYNEQFF. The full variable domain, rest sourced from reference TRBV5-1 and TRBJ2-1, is KAGVTQTPRYLIKTRGQQVTLSCSPISGHRSVSWYQQTPGQGLQFLFEYFSETQRNKGNFPGRFSGRQFSNSRSEMNVSTLELGDSALYLCASSLDRGPYNEQFFGPGTRLTVL.

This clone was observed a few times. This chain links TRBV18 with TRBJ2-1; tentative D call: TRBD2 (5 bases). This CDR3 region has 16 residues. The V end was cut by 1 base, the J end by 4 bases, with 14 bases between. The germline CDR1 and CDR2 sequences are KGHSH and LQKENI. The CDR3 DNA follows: TGTGCCAGCTCACCACAGGAACTAGACGGATACAATGAGCAGTTCTTC. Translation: CASSPQELDGYNEQFF.

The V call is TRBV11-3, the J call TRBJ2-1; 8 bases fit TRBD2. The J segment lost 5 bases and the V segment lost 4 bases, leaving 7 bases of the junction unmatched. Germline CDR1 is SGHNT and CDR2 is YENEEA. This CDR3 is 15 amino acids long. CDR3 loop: CASSSREGPHNEQFF. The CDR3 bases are TGTGCCAGCAGCTCCCGGGAGGGCCCCCACAATGAGCAGTTCTTC.

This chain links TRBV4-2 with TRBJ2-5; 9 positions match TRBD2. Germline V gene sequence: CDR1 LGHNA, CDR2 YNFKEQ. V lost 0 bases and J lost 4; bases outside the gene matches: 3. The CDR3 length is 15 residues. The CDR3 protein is CASSQERGGGETQYF. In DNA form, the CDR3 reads TGTGCCAGCAGCCAAGAGCGGGGGGGAGGAGAGACCCAGTACTTC.

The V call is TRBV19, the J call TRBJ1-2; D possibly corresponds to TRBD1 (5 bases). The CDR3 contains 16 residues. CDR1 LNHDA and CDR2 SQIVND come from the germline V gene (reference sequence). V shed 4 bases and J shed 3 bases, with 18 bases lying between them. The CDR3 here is CASSTSTGATYYGYTF. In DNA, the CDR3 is TGTGCCAGTAGTACGAGTACAGGAGCAACCTACTATGGCTACACCTTC.

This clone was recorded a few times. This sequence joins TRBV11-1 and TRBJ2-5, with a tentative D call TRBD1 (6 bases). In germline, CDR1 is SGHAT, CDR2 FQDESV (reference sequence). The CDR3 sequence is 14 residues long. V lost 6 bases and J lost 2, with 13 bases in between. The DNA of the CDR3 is TGTGCCAGCAGTTTCCCGGGACAACAAGAGACCCAGTACTTC. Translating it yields CASSFPGQQETQYF.

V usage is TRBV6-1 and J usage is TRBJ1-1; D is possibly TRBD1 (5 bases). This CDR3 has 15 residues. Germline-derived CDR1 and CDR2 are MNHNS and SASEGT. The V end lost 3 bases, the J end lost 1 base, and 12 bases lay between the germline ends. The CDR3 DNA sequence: TGTGCCAGCAGTGACTCAGGGATTGGGAACACTGAAGCTTTCTTT. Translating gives CASSDSGIGNTEAFF.